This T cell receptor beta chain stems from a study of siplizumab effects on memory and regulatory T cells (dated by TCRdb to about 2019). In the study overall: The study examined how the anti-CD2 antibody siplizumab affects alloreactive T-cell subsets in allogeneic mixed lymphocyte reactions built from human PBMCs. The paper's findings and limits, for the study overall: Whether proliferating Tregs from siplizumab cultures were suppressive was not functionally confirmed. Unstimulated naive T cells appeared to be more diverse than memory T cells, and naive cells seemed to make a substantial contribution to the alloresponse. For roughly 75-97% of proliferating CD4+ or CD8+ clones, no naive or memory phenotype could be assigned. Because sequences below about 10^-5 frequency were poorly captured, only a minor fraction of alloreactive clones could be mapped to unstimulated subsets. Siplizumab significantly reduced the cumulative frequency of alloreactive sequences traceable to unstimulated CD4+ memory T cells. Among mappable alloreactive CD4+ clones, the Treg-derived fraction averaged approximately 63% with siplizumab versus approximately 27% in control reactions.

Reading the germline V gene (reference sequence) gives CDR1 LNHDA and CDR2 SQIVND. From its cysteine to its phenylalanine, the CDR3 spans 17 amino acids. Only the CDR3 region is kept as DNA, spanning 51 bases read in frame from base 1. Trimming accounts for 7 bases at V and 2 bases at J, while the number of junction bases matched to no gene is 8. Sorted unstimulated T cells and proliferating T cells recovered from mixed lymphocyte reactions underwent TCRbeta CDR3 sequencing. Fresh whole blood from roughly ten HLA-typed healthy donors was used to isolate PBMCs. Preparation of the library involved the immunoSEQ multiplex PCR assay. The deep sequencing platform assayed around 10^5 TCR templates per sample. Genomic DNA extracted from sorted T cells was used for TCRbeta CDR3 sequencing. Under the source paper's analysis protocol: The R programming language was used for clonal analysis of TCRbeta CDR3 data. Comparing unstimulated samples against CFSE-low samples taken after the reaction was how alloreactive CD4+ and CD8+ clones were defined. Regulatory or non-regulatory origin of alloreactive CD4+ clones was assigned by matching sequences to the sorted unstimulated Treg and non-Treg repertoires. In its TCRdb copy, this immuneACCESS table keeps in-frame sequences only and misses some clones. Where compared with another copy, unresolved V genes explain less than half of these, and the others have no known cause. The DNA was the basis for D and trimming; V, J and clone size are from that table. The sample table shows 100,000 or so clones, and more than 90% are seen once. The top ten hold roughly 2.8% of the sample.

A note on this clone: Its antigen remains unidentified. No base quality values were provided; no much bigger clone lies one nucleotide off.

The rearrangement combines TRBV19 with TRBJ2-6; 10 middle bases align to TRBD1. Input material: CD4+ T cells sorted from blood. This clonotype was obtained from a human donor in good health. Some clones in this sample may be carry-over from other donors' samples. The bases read TGTGCCAGTACCGGGACAGGGGCAGTCACTGGGGCCAACGTCCTGACTTTC. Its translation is CASTGTGAVTGANVLTF.